One sample yielded the 5 T cell receptor beta chains listed below, sequenced in a study of spatial heterogeneity in lung cancer. This sample's time point: blood at routine non-recurrence follow-up after resection. In TCRdb, the 5' RACE reads were re-called with MiXCR into one record per CDR3 protein. This table has roughly 70,000 distinct CDR3 sequences, about 9.5% appearing once. Sequencing used PBMCs, obtained at follow-up. These receptors originate from a female donor with early-stage non-small cell lung cancer.

This clonotype has just a few counts. V usage is TRBV5-1 and J usage is TRBJ2-3, with 7 nucleotides matching TRBD2. CDR3 length: 17 residues. Trimming cost V 0 bases and J 1 base; bases outside gene matches: 8. Germline CDR1 and CDR2: SGHRS and YFSETQ. The CDR3 region is CASSLGFLAEGTDTQYF. DNA for the CDR3: TGCGCCAGCAGCTTGGGCTTTCTAGCGGAAGGCACAGATACGCAGTATTTT.

CDR3 protein: CASKGSSYNEQFF. CDR3 nucleotides: TGCGCCAGCAAGGGCAGCTCCTACAATGAGCAGTTCTTC. V is TRBV23-1 and J is TRBJ2-1; D not certain. TRBV23-1 falls under the ORF class, with uncertain function. The CDR3 covers 13 residues. V gave up 7 bases and J gave up 0 bases, with 7 bases separating them.

The chain joins TRBV28 to TRBJ2-7; weak D call: TRBD1 (5 bases). Looked up from germline, CDR1 is MDHEN and CDR2 is SYDVKM. Trimming cost V 8 bases and J 0 bases, with 14 bases left between them. The CDR3 is made up of 14 amino acids. This CDR3 is CASGETVSSYEQYF. In DNA, the CDR3 is TGTGCCAGCGGCGAGACAGTGAGCTCCTACGAGCAGTACTTC.

Ten or more counts support this clonotype. The rearrangement uses TRBV12-3 or TRBV12-4 and TRBJ1-4, with D perhaps TRBD1 (6 bases). V shed 5 bases and J shed 7 bases, with 29 bases lying between them. The CDR3 consists of 19 residues. CDR3 nucleotide sequence: TGTGCCAGCAGTCAGGGGAAGGGATATAGGGTTTTAGGTGGTGAAAAACTGTTTTTT. It specifies CASSQGKGYRVLGGEKLFF.

This clonotype was detected many times. The chain employs TRBV7-9 and TRBJ2-1; no clear D gene. The CDR3 length is 11 residues. Germline-derived CDR1 and CDR2 are SEHNR and FQNEAQ (reference sequence). Trimming took off 4 bases at V and 8 bases at J, with 6 bases between the two ends. DNA of the CDR3: TGTGCCAGCAGCTCGAACGATGAGCAGTTCTTC. It encodes CASSSNDEQFF.